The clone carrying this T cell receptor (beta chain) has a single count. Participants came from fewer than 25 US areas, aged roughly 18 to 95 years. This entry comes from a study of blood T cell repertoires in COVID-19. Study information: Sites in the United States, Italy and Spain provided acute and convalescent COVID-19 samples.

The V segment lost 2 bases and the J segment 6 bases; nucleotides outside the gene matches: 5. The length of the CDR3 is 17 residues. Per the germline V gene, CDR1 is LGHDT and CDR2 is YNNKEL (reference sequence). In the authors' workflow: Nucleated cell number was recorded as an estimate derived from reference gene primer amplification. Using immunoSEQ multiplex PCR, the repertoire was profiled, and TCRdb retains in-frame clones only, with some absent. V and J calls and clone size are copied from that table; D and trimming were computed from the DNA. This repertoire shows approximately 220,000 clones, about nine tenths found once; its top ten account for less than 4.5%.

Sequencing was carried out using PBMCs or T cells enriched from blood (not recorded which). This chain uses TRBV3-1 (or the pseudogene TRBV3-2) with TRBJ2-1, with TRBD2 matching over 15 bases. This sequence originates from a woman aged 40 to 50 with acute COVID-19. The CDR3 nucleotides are TGTGCCAGCAGCCAACCGGGACTAGCGGGGGGAGGCAATGAGCAGTTCTTC. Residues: CASSQPGLAGGGNEQFF.